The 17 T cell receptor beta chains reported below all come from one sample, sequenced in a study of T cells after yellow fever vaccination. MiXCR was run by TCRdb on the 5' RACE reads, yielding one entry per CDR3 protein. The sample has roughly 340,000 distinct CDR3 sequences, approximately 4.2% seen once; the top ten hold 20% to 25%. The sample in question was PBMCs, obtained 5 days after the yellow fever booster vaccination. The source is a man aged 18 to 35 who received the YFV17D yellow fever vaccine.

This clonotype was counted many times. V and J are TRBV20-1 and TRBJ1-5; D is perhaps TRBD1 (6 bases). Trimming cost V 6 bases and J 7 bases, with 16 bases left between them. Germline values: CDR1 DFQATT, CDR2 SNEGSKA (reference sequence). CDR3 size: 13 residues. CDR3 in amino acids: CSANTGSGQPQHF. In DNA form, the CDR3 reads TGCAGTGCCAATACAGGGAGTGGGCAGCCCCAGCATTTT.

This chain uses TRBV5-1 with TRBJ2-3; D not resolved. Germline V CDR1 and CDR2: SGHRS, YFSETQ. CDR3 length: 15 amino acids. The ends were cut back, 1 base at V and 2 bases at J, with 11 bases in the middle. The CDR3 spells CASSLKRVFTDTQYF. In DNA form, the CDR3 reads TGCGCCAGCAGCTTGAAAAGGGTCTTCACAGATACGCAGTATTTT.

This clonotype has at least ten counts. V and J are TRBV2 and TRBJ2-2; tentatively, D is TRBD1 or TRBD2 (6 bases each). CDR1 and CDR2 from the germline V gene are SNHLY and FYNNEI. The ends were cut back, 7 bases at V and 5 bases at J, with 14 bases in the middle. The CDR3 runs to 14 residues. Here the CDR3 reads CASIGGRVTGELFF. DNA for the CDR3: TGTGCCAGCATTGGGGGGCGCGTAACCGGGGAGCTGTTTTTT.

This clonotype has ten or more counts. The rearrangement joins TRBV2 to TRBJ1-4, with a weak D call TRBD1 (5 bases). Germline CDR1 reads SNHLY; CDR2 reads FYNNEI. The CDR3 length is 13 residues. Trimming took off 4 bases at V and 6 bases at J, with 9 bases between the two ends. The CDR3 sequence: CASSGGDDEKLFF. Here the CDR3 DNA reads TGTGCCAGCAGTGGAGGGGATGATGAAAAACTGTTTTTT.

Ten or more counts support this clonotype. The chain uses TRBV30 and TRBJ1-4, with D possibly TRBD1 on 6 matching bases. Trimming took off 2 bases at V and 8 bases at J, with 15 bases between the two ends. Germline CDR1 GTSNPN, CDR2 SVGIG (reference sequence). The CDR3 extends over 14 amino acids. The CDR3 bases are TGTGCCTGGAGTATGGAGGGGGAGAGGGAAAAACTGTTTTTT. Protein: CAWSMEGEREKLFF.

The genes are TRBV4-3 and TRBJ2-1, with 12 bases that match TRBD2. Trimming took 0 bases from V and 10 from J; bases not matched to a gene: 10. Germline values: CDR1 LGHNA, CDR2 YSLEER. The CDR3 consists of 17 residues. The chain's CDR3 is CASSQEAASGGASEQFF. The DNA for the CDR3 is TGCGCCAGCAGCCAAGAGGCGGCTAGCGGGGGGGCATCCGAGCAGTTCTTC.

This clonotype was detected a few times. The CDR3 spells CASGSDLYEQYF. As DNA, the CDR3 is TGTGCCAGTGGCTCAGATCTTTACGAGCAGTACTTC. J is TRBJ2-7 and V is TRBV5-4; D gene unclear. There are 12 residues in the CDR3. Germline V gives CDR1 SGHNT, CDR2 YYREEE (reference sequence). Between the trimmed V and J ends, which lost 8 bases and 4 bases, there was a span of 13 bases. The full variable domain, completed using reference TRBV5-4 and TRBJ2-7, is ETGVTQSPTHLIKTRGQQVTLRCSSQSGHNTVSWYQQALGQGPQFIFQYYREEENGRGNFPPRFSGLQFPNYSSELNVNALELDDSALYLCASGSDLYEQYFGPGTRLTVT.

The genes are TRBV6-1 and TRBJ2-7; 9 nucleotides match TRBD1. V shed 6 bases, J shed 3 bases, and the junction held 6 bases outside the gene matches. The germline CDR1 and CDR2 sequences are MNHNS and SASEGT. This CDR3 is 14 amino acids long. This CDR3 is CASSDRGVIYEQYF. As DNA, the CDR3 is TGTGCCAGCAGCGACAGGGGGGTAATCTACGAGCAGTACTTC.

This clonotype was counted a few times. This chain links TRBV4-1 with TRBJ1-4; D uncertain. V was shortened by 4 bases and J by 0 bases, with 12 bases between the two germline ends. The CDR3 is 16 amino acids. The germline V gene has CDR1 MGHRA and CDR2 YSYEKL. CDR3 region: CASSPAPASTNEKLFF. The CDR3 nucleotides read TGCGCCAGCAGCCCTGCGCCAGCTTCAACTAATGAAAAACTGTTTTTT.

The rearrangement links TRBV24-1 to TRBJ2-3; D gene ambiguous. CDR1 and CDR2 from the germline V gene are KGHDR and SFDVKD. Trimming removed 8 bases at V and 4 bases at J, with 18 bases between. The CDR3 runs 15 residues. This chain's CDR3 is CATKLTTKEPDTQYF. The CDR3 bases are TGTGCCACCAAGTTAACAACTAAGGAGCCAGATACGCAGTATTTT.

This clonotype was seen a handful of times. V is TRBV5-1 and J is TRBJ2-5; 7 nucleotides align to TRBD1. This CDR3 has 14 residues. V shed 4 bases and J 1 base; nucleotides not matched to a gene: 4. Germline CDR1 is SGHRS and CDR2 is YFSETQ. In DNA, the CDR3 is TGCGCCAGCAGCAGGGGGACAGTCCAAGAGACCCAGTACTTC. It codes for CASSRGTVQETQYF.

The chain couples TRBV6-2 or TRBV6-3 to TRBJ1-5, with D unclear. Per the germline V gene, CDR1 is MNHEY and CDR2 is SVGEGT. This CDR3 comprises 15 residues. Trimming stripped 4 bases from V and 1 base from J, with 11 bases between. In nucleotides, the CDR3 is TGTGCCAGCAGTTTTGGGGATTTGAGCAATCAGCCCCAGCATTTT. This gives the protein CASSFGDLSNQPQHF.

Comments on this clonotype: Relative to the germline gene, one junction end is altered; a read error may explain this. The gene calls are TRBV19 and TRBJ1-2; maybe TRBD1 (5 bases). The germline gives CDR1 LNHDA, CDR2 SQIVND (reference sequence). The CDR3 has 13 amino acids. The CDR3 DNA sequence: TGTGCCAGTATCCCGGTCAGCCAGGGTGGCTACACGTTC. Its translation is CASIPVSQGGYTF.

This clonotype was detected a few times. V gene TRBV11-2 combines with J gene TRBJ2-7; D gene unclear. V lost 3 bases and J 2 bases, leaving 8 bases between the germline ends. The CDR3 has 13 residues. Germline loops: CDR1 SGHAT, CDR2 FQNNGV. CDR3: CASSLGTTYEQYF. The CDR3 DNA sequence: TGTGCCAGCAGCTTGGGAACAACCTACGAGCAGTACTTC. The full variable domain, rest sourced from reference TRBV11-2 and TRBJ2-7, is EAGVAQSPRYKIIEKRQSVAFWCNPISGHATLYWYQQILGQGPKLLIQFQNNGVVDDSQLPKDRFSAERLKGVDSTLKIQPAKLEDSAVYLCASSLGTTYEQYFGPGTRLTVT.

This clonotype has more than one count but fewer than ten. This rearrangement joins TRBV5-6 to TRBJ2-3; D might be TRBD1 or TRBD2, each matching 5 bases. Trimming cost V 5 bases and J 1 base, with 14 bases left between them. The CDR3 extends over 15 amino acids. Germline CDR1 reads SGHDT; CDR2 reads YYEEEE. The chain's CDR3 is CASSWDPTGTDTQYF. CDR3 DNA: TGTGCCAGCAGTTGGGACCCGACTGGCACAGATACGCAGTATTTT.

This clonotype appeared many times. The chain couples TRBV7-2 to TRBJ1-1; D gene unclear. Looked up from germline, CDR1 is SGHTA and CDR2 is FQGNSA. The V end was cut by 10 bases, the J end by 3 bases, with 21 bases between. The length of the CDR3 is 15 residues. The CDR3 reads CATKSIGPYYTEAFF. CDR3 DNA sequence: TGTGCCACAAAGTCCATAGGACCTTATTACACTGAAGCTTTCTTT.

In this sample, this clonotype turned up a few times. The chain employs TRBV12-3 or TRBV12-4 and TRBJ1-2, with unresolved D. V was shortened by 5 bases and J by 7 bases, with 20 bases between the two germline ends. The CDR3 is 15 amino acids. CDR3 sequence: CASSPGADPRAGYTF. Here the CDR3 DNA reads TGTGCCAGCAGTCCAGGAGCAGATCCGAGGGCTGGCTACACCTTC.